The entry that follows covers one T cell receptor beta chain sequence. The antigen remains undetermined. The sample originates from a study of monozygotic twins with inflammatory bowel disease. The study's findings and limits: TCRbeta diversity (inverse Simpson) was lower in IBD patients than in healthy co-twins. In patient repertoires, differing immunosuppressive treatments may have added some variability.

This CDR3 contains 17 residues. cDNA synthesis was performed in eight separate reactions for each sample. One entry per CDR3 protein, without DNA, is what TCRdb gives after re-calling the 5' RACE reads. This table lists about 110,000 distinct CDR3 sequences. The material sequenced was blood. This sequence joins TRBV12-3 or TRBV12-4 and TRBJ2-2; TCRdb calls TRBD2, which cannot be checked without DNA. The sequence was obtained from a human donor with ulcerative colitis or Crohn's disease, or a healthy co-twin of an affected twin (not recorded which). The CDR3 sequence is CASSLAPATANTGELFF.